This T cell receptor beta chain was identified during a study of blood T cell repertoires in COVID-19. Trimming took 5 bases from V and 4 from J; bases not matched to a gene: 7. CDR1 is SEHNR, CDR2 FQNEAQ, per germline (reference sequence). CDR3 length: 15 amino acids. Data came from immunoSEQ multiplex PCR; TCRdb stores just in-frame clones and leaves some out. The data show under 200,000 clones, with about 80% seen just once and 4.5% to 6.5% held by the top ten. Recruits, aged about 18 to 95 years, lived in 24 US areas. Participant reports of clinical history set cohort assignment. Material for sequencing was PBMCs or T cells enriched from blood (not recorded which). This chain links TRBV7-9 with TRBJ2-2, with 7 nucleotides matching TRBD2. This receptor was obtained from a woman aged 60-75 years with acute COVID-19. CDR3 DNA sequence: TGTGCCAGCAGCGTTTCGGGAGGTCGCACCGGGGAGCTGTTTTTT. Amino acid sequence: CASSVSGGRTGELFF.